The 21 T cell receptor beta chains reported below all come from one sample, sequenced in a study of cytomegalovirus exposure and HLA in healthy donors. The PCR had 60 Vbeta and 13 Jbeta primers. Using immunoSEQ multiplex PCR, the repertoire was profiled, and TCRdb retains in-frame clones only, with some absent. The table lists about 120,000 clones, 83% of them singletons, with about 3.7% in the top ten. Sequencing input: PBMCs. These receptors were collected from a woman between 40 and 50 years old in good health and CMV-seropositive.

The genes are TRBV23-1 and TRBJ1-3; TRBD1 might be the D (6 bases). TRBV23-1 is designated an ORF whose function remains uncertain. The CDR3 has 17 residues. V was trimmed by 5 bases and J by 0 bases, leaving 17 bases between them. CDR3 region: CASSKGVDPFSGNTIYF. For the CDR3, the DNA is TGCGCCAGCAGTAAGGGGGTGGATCCCTTCTCTGGAAACACCATATATTTT.

The gene calls are TRBV13 and TRBJ1-5; 9 positions agree with TRBD1. CDR3 size: 19 residues. V trimming: 4 bases; J trimming: 1 base; junction bases outside the gene matches: 14. Germline V CDR1 and CDR2: PRHDT, FYEKMQ (reference sequence). CDR3 in amino acids: CASSYGGGTGSLSNQPQHF. In nucleotides, the CDR3 is TGTGCCAGCAGCTATGGGGGTGGGACAGGGTCCTTGAGCAATCAGCCCCAGCATTTT.

The V gene is TRBV27, the J gene TRBJ2-7, with TRBD1 matching over 8 bases. Germline V gives CDR1 MNHEY, CDR2 SMNVEV (reference sequence). There are 14 residues in the CDR3. After removal of 6 bases from V and 2 bases from J, the junction contained 6 bases not matched to a gene. DNA for the CDR3: TGTGCCAGCAGCTTCGGGACAGGAACCTACGAGCAGTACTTC. Its protein is CASSFGTGTYEQYF.

This clone has just one count. The genes are TRBV4-3 and TRBJ2-1, with 9 bases identical to TRBD2. V was pared by 1 base and J by 0 bases, with 13 bases of the junction left unmatched. This CDR3 is built from 20 residues. Germline-derived CDR1 and CDR2 are LGHNA and YSLEER. The CDR3 DNA follows: TGCGCCAGCAGCCAAGGGCCGGAACTAGCGGGCTATAGCTCCTACAATGAGCAGTTCTTC. This sequence encodes CASSQGPELAGYSSYNEQFF.

This clone was detected only a few times. CDR3 in amino acids: CASSVSAISSYEQYF. In DNA form, the CDR3 reads TGTGCCAGCAGCGTAAGCGCAATCAGCTCCTACGAGCAGTACTTC. The rearrangement uses TRBV9 and TRBJ2-7; D gene unclear. There are 15 residues in the CDR3. Germline CDR1 is SGDLS and CDR2 is YYNGEE. Trimming stripped 1 base from V and 0 bases from J, with 11 bases between. The full variable domain, in which reference TRBV9 and TRBJ2-7 provide the parts outside the CDR3, is DSGVTQTPKHLITATGQRVTLRCSPRSGDLSVYWYQQSLDQGLQFLIQYYNGEERAKGNILERFSAQQFPDLHSELNLSSLELGDSALYFCASSVSAISSYEQYFGPGTRLTVT.

The chain links TRBV18 to TRBJ2-5, with TRBD2 matching over 9 bases. Germline assignment: CDR1 KGHSH and CDR2 LQKENI. V trimming: 3 bases; J trimming: 2 bases; junction bases outside the gene matches: 13. The CDR3 is 18 residues long. Here the CDR3 DNA reads TGTGCCAGCTCACCTCTCGTTGCGGGAGGGAGAGTTCAAGAGACCCAGTACTTC. Translated: CASSPLVAGGRVQETQYF.

The rearrangement uses TRBV7-9 and TRBJ2-1; possibly TRBD1 for D (6 bases). The V end lost 0 bases, the J end lost 4 bases, and 13 bases lay between the germline ends. This CDR3 has 16 amino acids. Germline V gene lookup returns CDR1 SEHNR and CDR2 FQNEAQ (reference sequence). The CDR3 sequence: CASSLARTVQYNEQFF. CDR3 in DNA: TGTGCCAGCAGCTTAGCAAGGACAGTCCAATACAATGAGCAGTTCTTC.

In this sample, this clone turned up once. This chain joins TRBV28 and TRBJ1-1; D call uncertain. The V gene's germline CDR1 is MDHEN and CDR2 SYDVKM. With 4 bases removed from V and 0 bases from J, the gap between germline ends came to 9 bases. This CDR3 region has 14 residues. The CDR3 loop is CASSSLWLNTEAFF. CDR3 sequence (DNA): TGTGCCAGCAGTTCTCTATGGTTGAACACTGAAGCTTTCTTT.

The chain employs TRBV19 and TRBJ2-7, with D possibly being TRBD2 (6 bases). CDR1 and CDR2 (germline): LNHDA, SQIVND (reference sequence). The CDR3 has 17 residues. V lost 0 bases to trimming and J lost 3 bases, with 18 bases between them. The CDR3 loop is CASSIDLPGRGIYEQYF. As DNA, the CDR3 is TGTGCCAGTAGTATAGATCTGCCGGGACGGGGGATCTACGAGCAGTACTTC.

The J gene is TRBJ2-2, the V gene TRBV7-2, with 14 bases fitting TRBD2. CDR1 and CDR2 (germline): SGHTA, FQGNSA. With V trimmed by 5 bases and J by 5 bases, 10 bases remained unmatched. The CDR3 contains 18 residues. This CDR3 reads CASSRGLAGEGGTGELFF. The CDR3 DNA sequence: TGTGCCAGCAGCCGGGGACTAGCGGGAGAAGGCGGGACCGGGGAGCTGTTTTTT.

The chain recombines TRBV4-1 with TRBJ2-7; 7 bases agree with TRBD1. CDR1 and CDR2 from the germline V gene are MGHRA and YSYEKL. V shed 3 bases, J shed 3 bases, and the junction held 14 bases outside the gene matches. The CDR3 has 17 residues. In nucleotides, the CDR3 is TGCGCCAGCAGCCACCCGATGACAGGGTCCTTCTTCTACGAGCAGTACTTC. As protein: CASSHPMTGSFFYEQYF.

The V and J genes are TRBV29-1 and TRBJ1-2; 9 nucleotides align to TRBD1. The junction had 16 bases not matched to a gene; V was cut back by 8 bases and J by 3 bases. The CDR3 length is 16 residues. Looked up from germline, CDR1 is SQVTM and CDR2 is ANQGSEA. CDR3 residues: CSTSSGTGFLDYGYTF. CDR3 bases: TGCAGCACATCATCCGGGACAGGGTTTTTGGACTATGGCTACACCTTC.

The V call is TRBV7-9, the J call TRBJ2-2; unclear D gene. Per the germline V gene, CDR1 is SEHNR and CDR2 is FQNEAQ (reference sequence). The CDR3 is made up of 13 amino acids. Deletions cut 5 bases from V and 5 bases from J, with 9 bases between. The chain's CDR3 is CASSRVATGELFF. In DNA form, the CDR3 reads TGTGCCAGCAGCCGAGTCGCTACCGGGGAGCTGTTTTTT. The complete variable domain, with remaining parts taken from reference TRBV7-9 and TRBJ2-2, reads DTGVSQNPRHKITKRGQNVTFRCDPISEHNRLYWYRQTLGQGPEFLTYFQNEAQLEKSRLLSDRFSAERPKGSFSTLEIQRTEQGDSAMYLCASSRVATGELFFGEGSRLTVL.

This chain links TRBV9 with TRBJ1-3; TRBD1 aligns across 9 bases. Germline loops: CDR1 SGDLS, CDR2 YYNGEE. There are 16 residues in the CDR3. V lost 4 bases to trimming and J lost 4 bases; unmatched junction nucleotides: 9. The CDR3 DNA is TGTGCCAGCAGCCGACGGGACAGGGCAGCGGGAAACACCATATATTTT. The encoded protein is CASSRRDRAAGNTIYF.

This clone has more than one count but fewer than ten. The sample holds other DNA sequences that translate to the same CDR3. This chain connects TRBV7-3 to TRBJ2-1; TRBD1 matches 7 bases. CDR1 is SGHTA and CDR2 is FQGTGA in the germline V gene. V trimming: 5 bases; J trimming: 5 bases; junction bases outside the gene matches: 3. This CDR3 spans 13 amino acids. For the CDR3, the DNA is TGTGCCAGCAGCCTGGGACAGAACAATGAGCAGTTCTTC. Translating gives CASSLGQNNEQFF. Full variable domain (missing parts from reference TRBV7-3 and TRBJ2-1): GAGVSQTPSNKVTEKGKYVELRCDPISGHTALYWYRQSLGQGPEFLIYFQGTGAADDSGLPNDRFFAVRPEGSVSTLKIQRTERGDSAVYLCASSLGQNNEQFFGPGTRLTVL.

The chain has TRBV19 and TRBJ2-3; D is possibly TRBD2 (6 bases). Trimming took off 3 bases at V and 0 bases at J, with 16 bases between the two ends. This CDR3 contains 17 residues. CDR1 is LNHDA, CDR2 SQIVND, per germline (reference sequence). CDR3 sequence: CASSILWASASTDTQYF. The CDR3 nucleotides are TGTGCCAGTAGTATTCTTTGGGCTAGCGCCAGCACAGATACGCAGTATTTT.

This clone came up a few times. V and J are TRBV20-1 and TRBJ1-1; maybe TRBD1 (5 bases). The V end lost 1 base, the J end lost 8 bases, and 8 bases lay between the germline ends. Looked up from germline, CDR1 is DFQATT and CDR2 is SNEGSKA (reference sequence). The CDR3 runs to 11 residues. CDR3 sequence (DNA): TGCAGTGCTAGAGGAGACAGCGAAGCTTTCTTT. Translation gives CSARGDSEAFF.

The gene calls are TRBV9 and TRBJ2-5; possible D gene TRBD2, 6 bases. CDR1 is SGDLS and CDR2 is YYNGEE in the germline V gene. With 0 bases removed from V and 1 base from J, the gap between germline ends came to 7 bases. The CDR3 spans 14 residues. The DNA for the CDR3 is TGTGCCAGCAGCGTAGAGGGACTCCAAGAGACCCAGTACTTC. Its protein product is CASSVEGLQETQYF. Full variable domain (remainder filled in from reference TRBV9 and TRBJ2-5): DSGVTQTPKHLITATGQRVTLRCSPRSGDLSVYWYQQSLDQGLQFLIQYYNGEERAKGNILERFSAQQFPDLHSELNLSSLELGDSALYFCASSVEGLQETQYFGPGTRLLVL.

The chain combines TRBV6-6 with TRBJ2-7; maybe TRBD2 (6 bases). Looked up from germline, CDR1 is MNHNY and CDR2 is SVGAGI (reference sequence). This CDR3 is 14 amino acids long. The V gene lost 2 bases and the J gene lost 2 bases, with 10 bases spanning the gap. The CDR3 DNA reads TGTGCCAGCAGTTACGGCGGGGAACCCTACGAGCAGTACTTC. Translating gives CASSYGGEPYEQYF.

The table lists this clone with a few counts. J is TRBJ2-1 and V is TRBV27; weak D call: TRBD1 (5 bases). Germline assignment: CDR1 MNHEY and CDR2 SMNVEV (reference sequence). Trimming took off 5 bases at V and 8 bases at J, with 19 bases between the two ends. CDR3 length equals 15 residues. CDR3 amino acids: CASSTPGGAGDEQFF. CDR3 sequence (DNA): TGTGCCAGCAGTACACCCGGTGGGGCCGGCGATGAGCAGTTCTTC.

Comments on this clone: The sample holds other DNA sequences that translate to the same CDR3. V usage is TRBV7-2 and J usage is TRBJ2-5; 11 bases align to TRBD2. The CDR3 consists of 15 residues. Losses at the gene ends were 2 bases for V and 2 bases for J; bases not matched to a gene: 1. The germline V gene encodes CDR1 SGHTA and CDR2 FQGNSA. The CDR3 DNA follows: TGTGCCAGCAGCTTACGACTAGCGGGACAAGAGACCCAGTACTTC. Residues: CASSLRLAGQETQYF.